This T cell receptor (beta chain) came from a study of identical twins. Whole-study findings and limits: Weaker excess twin sharing was seen among beta out-of-frame sequences.

This clonotype appeared a few times. Its antigen is not known. TCRdb used MiXCR to reprocess the 5' RACE reads, holding one entry per CDR3 protein. Altogether about 470,000 distinct CDR3 sequences are present, around 24% being singletons, with the ten largest covering over 2.5%. Trimming left V 2 bases short and J 5 bases short, with 10 bases between. Germline CDR1 SGHRS, CDR2 YFSETQ. The CDR3 totals 13 residues. These data were also filed under a second study, of T cells expressing NK-cell markers. This second study says: Sorted T-cell subsets CD3+CD56+NKG2C+, CD3+CD56+NKG2C- and CD3+CD56-NKG2C+ were TCR beta-sequenced. In several donors, dominant CD3+CD56+NKG2C+ clones formed roughly 1.0-8% of CD8+ cells.

This clonotype was sampled from a woman aged 18-29 years in good health. This chain links TRBV5-1 with TRBJ2-5; D ambiguous. Input material: CD4+ T cells sorted from blood. Here the CDR3 DNA reads TGCGCCAGCAGCTTCGGCGTATACGAGACCCAGTACTTC. Translated: CASSFGVYETQYF.